Listed below are T cell receptor beta chains from one sample, sequenced in a study of CD8+ T cells in alopecia areata. Profiling relied on immunoSEQ multiplex PCR, and the TCRdb table lists in-frame clones only, not all of them. Of some 170,000 clones in the sample, roughly 66% are singletons; the top ten hold roughly 11%. The source was CD8+ T cells sorted from blood, collected at week 0. The receptors derive from a human donor with alopecia areata. The CDR3 runs from the conserved cysteine through the conserved F or W. Fields, in order: clone size, D gene, V gene, J gene, CDR3 DNA, CDR3 protein. A D gene is named only where the DNA matches it firmly. Size tells how often a clone was seen (once, few, many) or the class of an expanded clone, and some rows leave it out.

clone_size: NA
d_call: TRBD1
v_call: TRBV7-8
j_call: TRBJ2-1
cdr3_nt: TGTGCCAGCAGCTTACCACAGGGGTTTAGCAATGAGCAGTTCTTC
cdr3_aa: CASSLPQGFSNEQFF

clone_size: NA
d_call: TRBD2
v_call: TRBV7-8
j_call: TRBJ2-3
cdr3_nt: TGTGCCAGCAGCCGAGGGACTAGCGGGGGGAAGGATACGCAGTATTTT
cdr3_aa: CASSRGTSGGKDTQYF

clone_size: many
d_call: NA
v_call: TRBV2
j_call: TRBJ2-3
cdr3_nt: TGTGCCAGCAGTGTGTTCTGGGGGGCTATCACAGATACGCAGTATTTT
cdr3_aa: CASSVFWGAITDTQYF

clone_size: NA
d_call: NA
v_call: TRBV13
j_call: TRBJ2-1
cdr3_nt: TGTGCCACACTCAGGGGAGAGGGCAATGAGCAGTTCTTC
cdr3_aa: CATLRGEGNEQFF

clone_size: NA
d_call: NA
v_call: TRBV30
j_call: TRBJ1-6
cdr3_nt: TGTGCCTGGAGTGTTCCAGTCAGCTCCTATAATTCACCCCTCCACTTT
cdr3_aa: CAWSVPVSSYNSPLHF

clone_size: NA
d_call: TRBD1
v_call: TRBV7-9
j_call: TRBJ2-3
cdr3_nt: TGTGCCAGCAGCTTGCGCGATACCAGGACAGGAGATACGCAGTATTTT
cdr3_aa: CASSLRDTRTGDTQYF

clone_size: NA
d_call: TRBD1
v_call: TRBV27
j_call: TRBJ1-5
cdr3_nt: TGTGCCAGCAACACTCAAGACAGGGAAGCGCATCAGCCCCAGCATTTT
cdr3_aa: CASNTQDREAHQPQHF

clone_size: NA
d_call: NA
v_call: TRBV21-1
j_call: TRBJ2-7
cdr3_nt: TGTGCCAGCAGCCCTGGCGGGGGTCTTAGCTCCTACGAGCAGTACTTC
cdr3_aa: CASSPGGGLSSYEQYF

clone_size: NA
d_call: NA
v_call: TRBV2
j_call: TRBJ1-2
cdr3_nt: TGTGCCAGCAGTGTGCGGGGCGACTATGGCTACACCTTC
cdr3_aa: CASSVRGDYGYTF

clone_size: NA
d_call: TRBD1
v_call: TRBV4-1
j_call: TRBJ1-2
cdr3_nt: TGCGCCACCCACCCCGGGGACAGAGGACGATCATACTATGGCTACACCTTC
cdr3_aa: CATHPGDRGRSYYGYTF

clone_size: NA
d_call: TRBD2
v_call: TRBV5-1
j_call: TRBJ2-7
cdr3_nt: TGCGCCAGCAGCCCTACTAGCGGGGGGAGACCTTACGAGCAGTACTTC
cdr3_aa: CASSPTSGGRPYEQYF

clone_size: NA
d_call: NA
v_call: TRBV30
j_call: TRBJ2-2
cdr3_nt: TGTGCCTGGATGGGGGATCCCGGGGAGCTGTTTTTT
cdr3_aa: CAWMGDPGELFF

clone_size: NA
d_call: NA
v_call: TRBV15
j_call: TRBJ2-2
cdr3_nt: TGTGCCACCAGCAACCGCCGGTGGAGTGACGGGGAGCTGTTTTTT
cdr3_aa: CATSNRRWSDGELFF

clone_size: NA
d_call: NA
v_call: TRBV4-2
j_call: TRBJ1-2
cdr3_nt: TGTGCCAGCAGCGCCCGGGACTCCCACCCCTATGGCTACACCTTC
cdr3_aa: CASSARDSHPYGYTF

clone_size: NA
d_call: NA
v_call: TRBV30
j_call: TRBJ1-4
cdr3_nt: TGTGCCTGGAGTGGGACAGACAATGAAAAACTGTTTTTT
cdr3_aa: CAWSGTDNEKLFF

clone_size: NA
d_call: NA
v_call: TRBV29-1
j_call: TRBJ2-7
cdr3_nt: TGCAGCGTTGTGAGGGAGGTGGGGGAGCAGTACTTC
cdr3_aa: CSVVREVGEQYF

clone_size: NA
d_call: TRBD1
v_call: TRBV19
j_call: TRBJ1-1
cdr3_nt: TGTGCCAGTAGTTGGACAGGAGGGGGCTCTGAAGCTTTCTTT
cdr3_aa: CASSWTGGGSEAFF

clone_size: few
d_call: NA
v_call: TRBV29-1
j_call: TRBJ2-2
cdr3_nt: TGCAGCGTTGGTTTAGGAGGGTACACCGGGGAGCTGTTTTTT
cdr3_aa: CSVGLGGYTGELFF

clone_size: NA
d_call: TRBD1
v_call: TRBV15
j_call: TRBJ2-4
cdr3_nt: TGTGCCACCAGCAGAGTTGGGACAGGAAAAAACATTCAGTACTTC
cdr3_aa: CATSRVGTGKNIQYF

clone_size: NA
d_call: TRBD1
v_call: TRBV6-6
j_call: TRBJ1-6
cdr3_nt: TGTGCCAGCAGTCACCTGGGACAGGATTTTCTCTCACCCCTCCACTTT
cdr3_aa: CASSHLGQDFLSPLHF

clone_size: NA
d_call: NA
v_call: TRBV2
j_call: TRBJ2-5
cdr3_nt: TGTGCCAGCGTCGATCAGACCCAGTACTTC
cdr3_aa: CASVDQTQYF

clone_size: once
d_call: NA
v_call: TRBV30
j_call: TRBJ1-2
cdr3_nt: TGTGCCTGGACCGTTATCCAGACAGGCTTCTATGGCTACACCTTC
cdr3_aa: CAWTVIQTGFYGYTF

clone_size: NA
d_call: NA
v_call: TRBV6-5
j_call: TRBJ1-2
cdr3_nt: TGTGCCAGCAGCTACACCCCCCTGACAAAGAACTATGGCTACACCTTC
cdr3_aa: CASSYTPLTKNYGYTF

clone_size: NA
d_call: NA
v_call: TRBV13
j_call: TRBJ1-5
cdr3_nt: TGTGCCAGCAGCTTAGGCCGTCAGCCCCAGCATTTT
cdr3_aa: CASSLGRQPQHF

clone_size: once
d_call: TRBD1
v_call: TRBV19
j_call: TRBJ1-1
cdr3_nt: TGTGCCAGTACCCTGGGACAGCTCACTGAAGCTTTCTTT
cdr3_aa: CASTLGQLTEAFF

clone_size: NA
d_call: NA
v_call: TRBV5-6
j_call: TRBJ2-7
cdr3_nt: TGTGCCAGCAGCCGGGGTCGCGAGCAGTACTTC
cdr3_aa: CASSRGREQYF

clone_size: NA
d_call: NA
v_call: TRBV27
j_call: TRBJ1-6
cdr3_nt: TGTGCCAGCAGCAGGGGTCGGCGGCTTAATTCACCCCTCCACTTT
cdr3_aa: CASSRGRRLNSPLHF

clone_size: NA
d_call: NA
v_call: TRBV14
j_call: TRBJ2-2
cdr3_nt: TGTGCCAGCAGCCAAGATCTTCGATATGTGGCCGGGGAGCTGTTTTTT
cdr3_aa: CASSQDLRYVAGELFF

clone_size: NA
d_call: TRBD1
v_call: TRBV30
j_call: TRBJ1-4
cdr3_nt: TGTGCCTGGAGCGAAGGGGGCGAGAAACTGTTTTTT
cdr3_aa: CAWSEGGEKLFF

clone_size: NA
d_call: TRBD1
v_call: TRBV9
j_call: TRBJ2-7
cdr3_nt: TGTGCCAGCAGTTCCCGGGACAGGGGGGACGAGCAGTACTTC
cdr3_aa: CASSSRDRGDEQYF

clone_size: NA
d_call: TRBD1
v_call: TRBV18
j_call: TRBJ1-6
cdr3_nt: TGTGCCAGCGCGGACAGGACGTATAATTCACCCCTCCACTTT
cdr3_aa: CASADRTYNSPLHF

clone_size: NA
d_call: TRBD1
v_call: TRBV7-2
j_call: TRBJ1-2
cdr3_nt: TGTGCCAGCAGCGTACCAGCGACAGGGAAGCTAAACTATGGCTACACCTTC
cdr3_aa: CASSVPATGKLNYGYTF

clone_size: NA
d_call: NA
v_call: TRBV23-1
j_call: TRBJ2-5
cdr3_nt: TGCGCCAGCAGTCCCCGGACACAGAGAAATCAAGAGACCCAGTACTTC
cdr3_aa: CASSPRTQRNQETQYF

clone_size: NA
d_call: NA
v_call: TRBV20-1
j_call: TRBJ1-1
cdr3_nt: TGCAGTGCCACTGTGAACACTGAAGCTTTCTTT
cdr3_aa: CSATVNTEAFF

clone_size: NA
d_call: TRBD1
v_call: TRBV2
j_call: TRBJ1-5
cdr3_nt: TGTGCCAGCAGCAACACAGGGGACGGCAATCAGCCCCAGCATTTT
cdr3_aa: CASSNTGDGNQPQHF

clone_size: NA
d_call: TRBD1
v_call: TRBV5-6
j_call: TRBJ1-5
cdr3_nt: TGTGCCAGCAGCACCGACAGGGGGCCGAGAATTCAGCCCCAGCATTTT
cdr3_aa: CASSTDRGPRIQPQHF

clone_size: NA
d_call: TRBD1
v_call: TRBV10-3
j_call: TRBJ1-2
cdr3_nt: TGTGCCAGCCGGACAGGGGACTATGGCTACACCTTC
cdr3_aa: CASRTGDYGYTF

clone_size: NA
d_call: NA
v_call: TRBV27
j_call: TRBJ2-3
cdr3_nt: TGTGCCAGCAGTTTGACAGATACGCAGTATTTT
cdr3_aa: CASSLTDTQYF

clone_size: few
d_call: TRBD1
v_call: TRBV7-9
j_call: TRBJ1-4
cdr3_nt: TGTGCCGGGGGACAGGGTGCGGAAAAACTGTTTTTT
cdr3_aa: CAGGQGAEKLFF

clone_size: NA
d_call: NA
v_call: TRBV27
j_call: TRBJ1-6
cdr3_nt: TGTGCCAGCAGTGTTCGACACCGGGGGAATTCACCCCTCCACTTT
cdr3_aa: CASSVRHRGNSPLHF

clone_size: NA
d_call: TRBD1
v_call: TRBV28
j_call: TRBJ2-7
cdr3_nt: TGTGCCAGCAGTTCCCCCCCACGGGACAGGGTATCCTACGAGCAGTACTTC
cdr3_aa: CASSSPPRDRVSYEQYF

clone_size: NA
d_call: TRBD2
v_call: TRBV4-1
j_call: TRBJ2-4
cdr3_nt: TGCGCCAGCAGCCAAGATCCAGCGGGGTCCAAAAACATTCAGTACTTC
cdr3_aa: CASSQDPAGSKNIQYF

clone_size: few
d_call: TRBD1
v_call: TRBV2
j_call: TRBJ2-1
cdr3_nt: TGTGCCAGCAGTGAACAGACAGGGGCGAGAAGAAATGAGCAGTTCTTC
cdr3_aa: CASSEQTGARRNEQFF

clone_size: few
d_call: NA
v_call: TRBV27
j_call: TRBJ2-7
cdr3_nt: TGTGCCAGCAGCTTCGAGTCCACCTACGAGCAGTACTTC
cdr3_aa: CASSFESTYEQYF

clone_size: NA
d_call: NA
v_call: TRBV19
j_call: TRBJ2-2
cdr3_nt: TGTGCCAGTAGTCGCCGGGAGCTCTCCGGGGAGCTGTTTTTT
cdr3_aa: CASSRRELSGELFF

clone_size: few
d_call: TRBD2
v_call: TRBV27
j_call: TRBJ2-7
cdr3_nt: TGTGCCAGCAGTACGGGACTAGTTCAGTACTTC
cdr3_aa: CASSTGLVQYF

clone_size: NA
d_call: NA
v_call: TRBV2
j_call: TRBJ1-5
cdr3_nt: TGTGCCAGCAGTGAAGCGCTTGGGGCCGGATTACCCCAGCATTTT
cdr3_aa: CASSEALGAGLPQHF

clone_size: NA
d_call: NA
v_call: TRBV6-1
j_call: TRBJ1-2
cdr3_nt: TGTGCCAGCACTGAGTCGCGCAGGGCTAACTATGGCTACACCTTC
cdr3_aa: CASTESRRANYGYTF

clone_size: NA
d_call: NA
v_call: TRBV27
j_call: TRBJ1-5
cdr3_nt: TGTGCCAGCAGTTTATCCGGGGTGCTTCCCCAGCATTTT
cdr3_aa: CASSLSGVLPQHF

clone_size: NA
d_call: TRBD1
v_call: TRBV2
j_call: TRBJ1-5
cdr3_nt: TGTGCCAGCAGTGAAGGGCAGGGGGCCGGTCAGCCCCAGCATTTT
cdr3_aa: CASSEGQGAGQPQHF

clone_size: few
d_call: TRBD2
v_call: TRBV5-5
j_call: TRBJ2-1
cdr3_nt: TGTGCCAGCAGCTGGGGAGCTAGCGGGGGCAGCTCCTACAATGAGCAGTTCTTC
cdr3_aa: CASSWGASGGSSYNEQFF

clone_size: once
d_call: NA
v_call: TRBV29-1
j_call: TRBJ1-6
cdr3_nt: TGCAGCGTCGAAAGGGTCTGGACAGAGGCCTATAATTCACCCCTCCACTTT
cdr3_aa: CSVERVWTEAYNSPLHF